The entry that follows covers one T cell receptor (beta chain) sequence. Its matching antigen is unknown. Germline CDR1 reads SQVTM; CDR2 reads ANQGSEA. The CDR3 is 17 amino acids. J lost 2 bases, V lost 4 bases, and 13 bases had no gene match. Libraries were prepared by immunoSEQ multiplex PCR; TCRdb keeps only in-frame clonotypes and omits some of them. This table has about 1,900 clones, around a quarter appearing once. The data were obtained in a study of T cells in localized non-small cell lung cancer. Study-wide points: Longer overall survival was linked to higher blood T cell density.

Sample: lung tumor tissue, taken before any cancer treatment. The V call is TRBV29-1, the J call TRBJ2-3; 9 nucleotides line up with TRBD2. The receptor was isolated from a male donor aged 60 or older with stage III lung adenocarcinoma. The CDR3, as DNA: TGCAGCGTTGGGGGACTAGCCGACACGGGCAACACAGATACGCAGTATTTT. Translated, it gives CSVGGLADTGNTDTQYF.